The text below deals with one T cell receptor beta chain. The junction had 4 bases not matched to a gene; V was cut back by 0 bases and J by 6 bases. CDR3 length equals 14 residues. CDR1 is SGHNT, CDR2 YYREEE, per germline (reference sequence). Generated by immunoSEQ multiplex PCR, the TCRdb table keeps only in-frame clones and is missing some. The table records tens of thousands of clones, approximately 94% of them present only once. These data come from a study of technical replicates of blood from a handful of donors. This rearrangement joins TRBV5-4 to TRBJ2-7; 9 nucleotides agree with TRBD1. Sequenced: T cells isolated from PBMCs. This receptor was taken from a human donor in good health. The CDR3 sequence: CASSLGGQGSEQYF. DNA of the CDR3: TGTGCCAGCAGCTTGGGGGGACAGGGTTCCGAGCAGTACTTC.